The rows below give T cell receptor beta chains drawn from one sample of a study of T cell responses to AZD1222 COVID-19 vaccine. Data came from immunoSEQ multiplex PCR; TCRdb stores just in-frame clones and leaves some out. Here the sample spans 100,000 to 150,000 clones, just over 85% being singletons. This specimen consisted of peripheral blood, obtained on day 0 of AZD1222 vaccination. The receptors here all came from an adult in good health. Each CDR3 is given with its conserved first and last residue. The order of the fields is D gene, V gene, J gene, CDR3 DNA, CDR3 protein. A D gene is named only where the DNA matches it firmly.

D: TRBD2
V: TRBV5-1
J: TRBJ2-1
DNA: TGCGCCAGCAGCTTAAGTCTAGCGGGTAGTTACAATGAGCAGTTCTTC
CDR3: CASSLSLAGSYNEQFF

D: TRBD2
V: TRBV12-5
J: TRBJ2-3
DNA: TGTGCTAGTGGCCGGGGAGGGGCTTTCAGCACAGATACGCAGTATTTT
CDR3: CASGRGGAFSTDTQYF

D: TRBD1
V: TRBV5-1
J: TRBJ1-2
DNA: TGCGCCAGCAGCCCGGGACAGGGGACGATTGGCTACACCTTC
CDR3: CASSPGQGTIGYTF

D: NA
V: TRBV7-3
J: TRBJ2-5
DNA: TGTGCCAGCAGCTCGCCTCCCCGTGAGACCCAGTACTTC
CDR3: CASSSPPRETQYF

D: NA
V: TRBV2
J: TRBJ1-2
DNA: TGTGCCAGCAGTGAAGGAAGGAGGGGCTACACCTTC
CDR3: CASSEGRRGYTF

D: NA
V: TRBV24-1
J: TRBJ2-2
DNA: TGTGCCACAGGACAGATGAACACCGGGGAGCTGTTTTTT
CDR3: CATGQMNTGELFF

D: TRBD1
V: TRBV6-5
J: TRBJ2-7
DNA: TGTGCCAGCAGTCACGGACAGGGAACTTATGGGCAGTACTTC
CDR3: CASSHGQGTYGQYF

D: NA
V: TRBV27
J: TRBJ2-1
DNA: TGTGCCAGCAGCCTGGGGGGATACCAACTAAATGAGCAGTTCTTC
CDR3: CASSLGGYQLNEQFF

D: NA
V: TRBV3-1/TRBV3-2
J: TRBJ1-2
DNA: TGTGCCAGCAGCCAAGACCACAGAGCCTATGGCTACACCTTC
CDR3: CASSQDHRAYGYTF

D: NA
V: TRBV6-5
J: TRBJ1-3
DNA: TGTGCCAGCCTCAACCCAGTCGGAAACACCATATATTTT
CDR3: CASLNPVGNTIYF

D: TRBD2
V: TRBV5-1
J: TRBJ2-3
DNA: TGCGCCAGCAGCTTGGTAGCGGGGGACACAGATACGCAGTATTTT
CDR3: CASSLVAGDTDTQYF

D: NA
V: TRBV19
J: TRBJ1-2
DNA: TGTGCCAGTAGTGCAACAGGGAGTTATGGCTACACCTTC
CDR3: CASSATGSYGYTF

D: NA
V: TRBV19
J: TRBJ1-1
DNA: TGTGCCAGTAGTATAGGGTCGGGGCGAGGTTCTGAAGCTTTCTTT
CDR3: CASSIGSGRGSEAFF

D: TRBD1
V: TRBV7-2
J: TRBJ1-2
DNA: TGTGCCAGCAGCTTCTCCGGGACAGGGGGTTCCTACACCTTC
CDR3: CASSFSGTGGSYTF

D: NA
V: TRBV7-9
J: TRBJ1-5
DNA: TGTGCCAGCAGCTTAGGGCGCACGACAGAGGCCAATCAGCCCCAGCATTTT
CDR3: CASSLGRTTEANQPQHF

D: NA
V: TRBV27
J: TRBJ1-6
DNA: TGTGCCAGCAACTCAGGGGCAGGCGCTAATTCACCCCTCCACTTT
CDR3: CASNSGAGANSPLHF

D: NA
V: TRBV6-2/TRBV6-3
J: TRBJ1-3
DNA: TGTGCCAGCAGTCCCAACAGGGTCGCCTTCGCCGCATATTTT
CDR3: CASSPNRVAFAAYF

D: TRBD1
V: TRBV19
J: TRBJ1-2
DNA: TGTGCCAGTAGAGGGGACAGAGCTAACTATGGCTACACCTTC
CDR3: CASRGDRANYGYTF

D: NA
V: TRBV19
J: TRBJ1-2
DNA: TGTGCCAGTAGTATAGACAGAGACTATGGCTACACCTTC
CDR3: CASSIDRDYGYTF

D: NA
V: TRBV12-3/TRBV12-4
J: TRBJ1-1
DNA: TGTGCCAGCAGCCCCAGACGGGGGGAGAAAGCTTTCTTT
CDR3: CASSPRRGEKAFF

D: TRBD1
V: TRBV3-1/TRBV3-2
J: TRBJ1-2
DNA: TGTGCCAGCAGCTACAACAGGGGTGACTATGGCTACACCTTC
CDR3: CASSYNRGDYGYTF